The rows below give T cell receptor beta chains drawn from one sample of a study of metastatic and nonmetastatic thyroid tumors. TCRdb reprocessed the PCR reads using MiXCR. The sample carries some 55,000 clones, approximately 20% recorded once. Sequencing used blood. These receptors all stem from a female donor with papillary thyroid cancer or a benign thyroid nodule (not recorded which). Some clones in this sample may be carry-over from other donors' samples. Each CDR3 is given with its conserved first and last residue. Each record gives: D gene, clone size, V gene, J gene, CDR3 DNA, CDR3 protein. D genes are given only for firm matches. Size tells how often a clone was seen (once, few, many) or the class of an expanded clone, and some rows leave it out.

.,once,TRBV20-1,TRBJ2-7,TGCAGTGCTAGTGGGCCTCATGAGCAGTACTTC,CSASGPHEQYF
TRBD1,few,TRBV5-1,TRBJ2-7,TGCGCCAGCAGGGGGGACAGCGCCTACGAGCAGTACTTC,CASRGDSAYEQYF
TRBD1,once,TRBV9,TRBJ2-7,TGTGCCAGCAGCCCCCTGCCGGACAGGGGTGCTTACAAGCAGTACTTC,CASSPLPDRGAYKQYF
TRBD1,many,TRBV29-1,TRBJ2-1,TGCAGCGTTGAGGGACAGGGGATTGGAAATGAGCAGTTCTTC,CSVEGQGIGNEQFF
.,many,TRBV28,TRBJ2-7,TGTGCCAGCAGACGCGGGGGCAGTAGGGACGAGCAGTACTTC,CASRRGGSRDEQYF
.,many,TRBV29-1,TRBJ2-7,TGCAGCGTCCGGGTCCCCCCTTACGAGCAGTACTTC,CSVRVPPYEQYF
.,many,TRBV6-1,TRBJ2-2,TGTGCCAGCAGAATTAACAGTAACACCGGGGAGCTGTTTTTT,CASRINSNTGELFF
.,many,TRBV7-3,TRBJ2-3,TGTGCCAGCAGCCGCAGGAGAACCGGGACTGGGGACACAGATACGCAGTATTTT,CASSRRRTGTGDTDTQYF
.,many,TRBV30,TRBJ1-3,TGTGCCTGGAGCGGGGCTGGAAACACCATATATTTT,CAWSGAGNTIYF
.,.,TRBV10-3,TRBJ2-1,TGTGCCATCAGTGAGGCGGCAACTGAGCTAAACAATGTGCAGTTCTTC,CAISEAATELNNVQFF
.,many,TRBV7-9,TRBJ2-7,TGTGCCAGTAGCGTGCCCTCGGGCGAGCAGTACTTC,CASSVPSGEQYF
TRBD2,.,TRBV4-1,TRBJ2-1,TGCGCCAGCAGCCGAAATCGGGAGGGCCTCAGGAATGAGCAGTTCTTC,CASSRNREGLRNEQFF
.,.,TRBV27,TRBJ1-2,TGTGCCAGCAGTTTATACGACAGTAACTATTTCTACACCTTC,CASSLYDSNYFYTF
.,.,TRBV6-6,TRBJ2-3,TGTACCAGCAGTTACTCCACGGGACCAAGCACAGATACGCATTATTTT,CTSSYSTGPSTDTHYF
TRBD2,many,TRBV18,TRBJ2-1,TGTGCCAGCTCACCAAGGACTAGCGGGGTCCTTAGGGATGAGCAGTTCTTC,CASSPRTSGVLRDEQFF
.,.,TRBV2,TRBJ1-2,TGTGCCAGCAGTGAAGCTCGTAAGTCTACTAACTATGGCTACACCTTC,CASSEARKSTNYGYTF
.,many,TRBV7-9,TRBJ2-2,TGTGCCAGCAGTAGGACCGGGGAGCTGTTTTTT,CASSRTGELFF
.,.,TRBV28,TRBJ2-3,TGTGCCACATACCTCATCGGGGACACAGATACGCAGTATTTT,CATYLIGDTDTQYF
TRBD2,many,TRBV30,TRBJ2-1,TGTGCCTGGAGTGCAGGACTAGGATCGGGTGAGCAGTTCTTC,CAWSAGLGSGEQFF
.,many,TRBV5-6,TRBJ1-2,TGTGCCAGCAGCTTGGTGACGGCGGGTAACTATGGCTACACCTTC,CASSLVTAGNYGYTF
TRBD2,.,TRBV20-1,TRBJ2-1,TGCAGTGCTGCTTCCCTACTAGCGGGATGCAATGAGCAGTTCTTC,CSAASLLAGCNEQFF
TRBD2,many,TRBV9,TRBJ2-1,TGTGCCAGCAGCCCCCGACTAGCGGGCCGCTCCTACAATGAGCAGTTCTTC,CASSPRLAGRSYNEQFF
.,many,TRBV12-3/TRBV12-4,TRBJ1-1,TGTGCCAGCAGTTGGAGCGGGGCGGATGAAGCTTTCTTT,CASSWSGADEAFF
TRBD2,.,TRBV20-1,TRBJ2-7,TGCAGTGATAGAGATGGCGCTAGCGGGTCCTACGACCAGTACTTC,CSDRDGASGSYDQYF
.,few,TRBV14,TRBJ2-5,TGTGCCAGCAGCGGTTTCCAGGGGCTCAAAGAGACCCAGTACTTC,CASSGFQGLKETQYF
.,many,TRBV18,TRBJ2-7,TGTGCCAGCTCACCGACAGCTTACGAGCAGTACTTC,CASSPTAYEQYF
TRBD1,few,TRBV28,TRBJ1-1,TGTGCCAGCAGTCCTCCATTCAGGGGGCCAGGAACTGAAGCTTTCTTT,CASSPPFRGPGTEAFF
TRBD1,many,TRBV30,TRBJ2-7,TGTGCCTGTGTGGGTATTGGCCGGGACAGGGGCTACGAGCAGTACTTC,CACVGIGRDRGYEQYF